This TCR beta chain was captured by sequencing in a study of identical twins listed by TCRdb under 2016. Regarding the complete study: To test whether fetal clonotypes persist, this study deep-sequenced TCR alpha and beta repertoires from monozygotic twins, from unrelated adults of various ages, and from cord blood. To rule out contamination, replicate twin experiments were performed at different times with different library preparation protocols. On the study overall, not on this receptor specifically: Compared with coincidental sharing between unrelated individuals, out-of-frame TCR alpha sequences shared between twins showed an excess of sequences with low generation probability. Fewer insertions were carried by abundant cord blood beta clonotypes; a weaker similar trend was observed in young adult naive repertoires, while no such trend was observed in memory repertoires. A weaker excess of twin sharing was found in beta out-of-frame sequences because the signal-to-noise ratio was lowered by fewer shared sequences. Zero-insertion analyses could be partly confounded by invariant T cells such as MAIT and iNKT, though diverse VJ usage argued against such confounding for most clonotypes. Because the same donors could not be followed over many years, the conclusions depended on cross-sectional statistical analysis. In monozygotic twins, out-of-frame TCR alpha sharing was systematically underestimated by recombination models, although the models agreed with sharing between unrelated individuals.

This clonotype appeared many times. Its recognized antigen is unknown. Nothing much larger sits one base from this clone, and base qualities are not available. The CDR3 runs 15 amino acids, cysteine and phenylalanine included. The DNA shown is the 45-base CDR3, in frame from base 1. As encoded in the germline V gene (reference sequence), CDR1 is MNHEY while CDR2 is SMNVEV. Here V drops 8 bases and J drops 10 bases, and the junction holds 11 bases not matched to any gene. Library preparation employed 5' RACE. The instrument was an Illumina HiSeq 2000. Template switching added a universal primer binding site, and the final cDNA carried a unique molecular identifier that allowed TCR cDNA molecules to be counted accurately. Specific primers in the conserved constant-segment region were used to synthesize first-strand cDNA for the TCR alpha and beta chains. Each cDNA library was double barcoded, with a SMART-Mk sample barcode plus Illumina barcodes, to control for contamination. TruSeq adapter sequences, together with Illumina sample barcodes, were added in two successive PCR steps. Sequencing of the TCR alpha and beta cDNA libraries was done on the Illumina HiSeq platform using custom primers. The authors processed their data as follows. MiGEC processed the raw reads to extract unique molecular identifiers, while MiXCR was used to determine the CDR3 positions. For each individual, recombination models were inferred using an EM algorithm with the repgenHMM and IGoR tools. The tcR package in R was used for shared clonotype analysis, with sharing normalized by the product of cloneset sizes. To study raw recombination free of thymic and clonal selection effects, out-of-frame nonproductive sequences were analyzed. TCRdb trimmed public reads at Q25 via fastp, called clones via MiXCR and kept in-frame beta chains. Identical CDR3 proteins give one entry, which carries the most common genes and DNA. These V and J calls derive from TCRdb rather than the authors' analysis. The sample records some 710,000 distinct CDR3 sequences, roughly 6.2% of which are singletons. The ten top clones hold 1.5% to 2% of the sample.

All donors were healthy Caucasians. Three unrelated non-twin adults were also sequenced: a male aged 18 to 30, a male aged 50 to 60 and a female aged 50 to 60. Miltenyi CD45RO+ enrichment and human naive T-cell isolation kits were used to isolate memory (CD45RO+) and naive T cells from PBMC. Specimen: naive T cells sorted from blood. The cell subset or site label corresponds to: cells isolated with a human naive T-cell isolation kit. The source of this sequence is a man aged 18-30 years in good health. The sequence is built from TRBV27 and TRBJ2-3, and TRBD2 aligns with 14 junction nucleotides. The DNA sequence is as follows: TGTGCCAGCTCTTATAGGGGACTAGCGGGAGTATCGCAGTATTTT. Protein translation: CASSYRGLAGVSQYF.